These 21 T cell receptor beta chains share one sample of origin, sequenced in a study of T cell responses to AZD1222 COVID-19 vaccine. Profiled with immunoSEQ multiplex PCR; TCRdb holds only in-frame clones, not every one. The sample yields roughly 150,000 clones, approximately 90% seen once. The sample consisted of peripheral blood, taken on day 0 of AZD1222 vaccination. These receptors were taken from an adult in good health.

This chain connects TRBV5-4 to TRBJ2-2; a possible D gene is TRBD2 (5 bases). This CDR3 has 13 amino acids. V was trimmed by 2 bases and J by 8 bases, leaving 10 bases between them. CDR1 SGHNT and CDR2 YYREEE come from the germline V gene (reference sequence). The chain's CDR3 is CASSLQRGGELFF. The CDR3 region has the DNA TGTGCCAGCAGCTTACAAAGAGGGGGGGAGCTGTTTTTT.

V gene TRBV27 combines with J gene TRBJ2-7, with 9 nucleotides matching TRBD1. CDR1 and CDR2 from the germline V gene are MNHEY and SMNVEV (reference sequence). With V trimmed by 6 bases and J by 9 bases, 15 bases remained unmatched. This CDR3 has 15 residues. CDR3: CASRGTGQGRLGQYF. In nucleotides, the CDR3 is TGTGCCAGCAGGGGGACGGGACAGGGCCGCTTGGGGCAGTACTTC.

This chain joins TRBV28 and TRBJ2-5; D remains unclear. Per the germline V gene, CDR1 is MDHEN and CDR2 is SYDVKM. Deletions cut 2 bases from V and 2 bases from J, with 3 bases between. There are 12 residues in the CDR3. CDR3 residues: CASSLEQETQYF. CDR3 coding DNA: TGTGCCAGCAGTTTAGAACAAGAGACCCAGTACTTC.

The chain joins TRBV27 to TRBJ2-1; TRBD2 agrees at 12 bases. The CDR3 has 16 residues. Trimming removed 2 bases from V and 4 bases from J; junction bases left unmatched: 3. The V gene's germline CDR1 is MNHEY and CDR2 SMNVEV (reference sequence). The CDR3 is CASSLDGLAGYNEQFF. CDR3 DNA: TGTGCCAGCAGTTTAGACGGACTAGCGGGATACAATGAGCAGTTCTTC.

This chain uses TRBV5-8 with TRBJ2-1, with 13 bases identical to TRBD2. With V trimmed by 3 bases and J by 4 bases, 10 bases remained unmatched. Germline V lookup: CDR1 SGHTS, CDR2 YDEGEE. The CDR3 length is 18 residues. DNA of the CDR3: TGTGCCAGCAGCTCACTGACTAGCGGGAGGACCCCTTACAATGAGCAGTTCTTC. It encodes CASSSLTSGRTPYNEQFF.

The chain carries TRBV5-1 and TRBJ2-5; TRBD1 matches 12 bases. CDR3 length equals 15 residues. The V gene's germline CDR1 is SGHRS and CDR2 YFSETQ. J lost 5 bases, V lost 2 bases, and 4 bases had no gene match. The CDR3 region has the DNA TGCGCCAGCAGCTTAACGGGACAGGGGGCGGAGACCCAGTACTTC. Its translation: CASSLTGQGAETQYF.

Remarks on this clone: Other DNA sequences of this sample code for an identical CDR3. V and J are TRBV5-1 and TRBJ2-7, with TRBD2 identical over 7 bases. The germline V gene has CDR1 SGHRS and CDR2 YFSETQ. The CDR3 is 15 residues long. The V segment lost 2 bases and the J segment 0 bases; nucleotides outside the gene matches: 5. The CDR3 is CASSFIAGSSYEQYF. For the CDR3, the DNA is TGCGCCAGCAGCTTTATAGCGGGTTCCTCCTACGAGCAGTACTTC.

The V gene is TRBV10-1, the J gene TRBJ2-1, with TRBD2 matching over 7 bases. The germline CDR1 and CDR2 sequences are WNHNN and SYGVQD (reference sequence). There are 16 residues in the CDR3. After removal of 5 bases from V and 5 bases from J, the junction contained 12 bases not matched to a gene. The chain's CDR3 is CASSRGLETWDNEQFF. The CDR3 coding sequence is TGCGCCAGCAGTCGAGGACTAGAAACCTGGGACAATGAGCAGTTCTTC.

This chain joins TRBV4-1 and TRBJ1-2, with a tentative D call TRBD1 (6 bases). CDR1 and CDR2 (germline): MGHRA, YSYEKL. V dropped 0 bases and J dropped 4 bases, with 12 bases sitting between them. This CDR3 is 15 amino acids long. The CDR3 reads CASSQDPGGPYGYTF. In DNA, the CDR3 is TGCGCCAGCAGCCAAGATCCCGGGGGCCCCTATGGCTACACCTTC.

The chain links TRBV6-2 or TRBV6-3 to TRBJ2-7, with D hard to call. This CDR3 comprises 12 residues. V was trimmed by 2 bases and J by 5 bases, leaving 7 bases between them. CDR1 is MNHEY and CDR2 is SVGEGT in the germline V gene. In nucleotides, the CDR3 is TGTGCCAGCAGTTACCACGGAAACGAGCAGTACTTC. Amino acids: CASSYHGNEQYF.

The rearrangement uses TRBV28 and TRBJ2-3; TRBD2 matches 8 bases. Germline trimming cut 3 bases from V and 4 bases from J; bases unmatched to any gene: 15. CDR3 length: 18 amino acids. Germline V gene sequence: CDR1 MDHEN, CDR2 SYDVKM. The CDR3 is CASSFPLRREERPDTQYF. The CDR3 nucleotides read TGTGCCAGCAGTTTCCCCCTCCGGCGGGAGGAGCGGCCAGATACGCAGTATTTT.

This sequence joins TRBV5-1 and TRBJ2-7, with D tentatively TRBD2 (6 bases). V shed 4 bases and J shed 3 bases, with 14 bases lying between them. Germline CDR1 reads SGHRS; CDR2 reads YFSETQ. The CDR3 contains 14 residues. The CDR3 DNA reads TGCGCCAGCAGCCCCGGACTGGGGGGCTACGAGCAGTACTTC. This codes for CASSPGLGGYEQYF.

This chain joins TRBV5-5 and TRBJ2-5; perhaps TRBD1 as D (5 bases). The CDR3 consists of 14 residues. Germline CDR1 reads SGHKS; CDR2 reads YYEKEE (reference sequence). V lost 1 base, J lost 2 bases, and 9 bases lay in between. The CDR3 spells CASSLTGLQETQYF. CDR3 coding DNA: TGTGCCAGCAGCTTGACAGGTTTGCAAGAGACCCAGTACTTC. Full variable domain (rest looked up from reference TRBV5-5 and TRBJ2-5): DAGVTQSPTHLIKTRGQQVTLRCSPISGHKSVSWYQQVLGQGPQFIFQYYEKEERGRGNFPDRFSARQFPNYSSELNVNALLLGDSALYLCASSLTGLQETQYFGPGTRLLVL.

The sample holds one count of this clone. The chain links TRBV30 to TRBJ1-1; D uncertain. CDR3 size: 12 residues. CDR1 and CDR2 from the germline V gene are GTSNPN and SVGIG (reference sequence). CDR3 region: CAWQTLNTEAFF. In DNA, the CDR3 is TGTGCTTGGCAGACATTGAACACTGAAGCTTTCTTT.

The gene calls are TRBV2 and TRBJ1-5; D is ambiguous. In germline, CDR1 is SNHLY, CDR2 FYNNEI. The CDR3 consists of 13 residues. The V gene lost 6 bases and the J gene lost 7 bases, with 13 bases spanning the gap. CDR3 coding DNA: TGTGCCAGCAGGCGGGAGCCAAACCAGCCCCAGCATTTT. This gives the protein CASRREPNQPQHF.

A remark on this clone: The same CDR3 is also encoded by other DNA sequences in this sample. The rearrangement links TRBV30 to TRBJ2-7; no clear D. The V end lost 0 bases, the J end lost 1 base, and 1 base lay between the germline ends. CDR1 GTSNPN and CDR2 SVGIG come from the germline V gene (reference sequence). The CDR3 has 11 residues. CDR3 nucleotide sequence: TGTGCCTGGAGTGTGTCCTACGAGCAGTACTTC. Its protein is CAWSVSYEQYF.

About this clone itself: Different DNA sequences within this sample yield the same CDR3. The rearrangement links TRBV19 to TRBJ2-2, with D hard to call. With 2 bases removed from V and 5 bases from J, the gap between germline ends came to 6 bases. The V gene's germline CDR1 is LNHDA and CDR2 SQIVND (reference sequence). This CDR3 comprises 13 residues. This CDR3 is CASSISGTGELFF. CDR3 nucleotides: TGTGCCAGTAGTATATCAGGAACCGGGGAGCTGTTTTTT.

CDR3 coding DNA: TGTGCCAGCACTCCGGACAGTTCCGGGGAGCTGTTTTTT. Its protein is CASTPDSSGELFF. J is TRBJ2-2 and V is TRBV2; D possibly corresponds to TRBD1 (6 bases). Germline V gene lookup returns CDR1 SNHLY and CDR2 FYNNEI. The CDR3 runs to 13 residues. The V and J ends lost 7 bases and 6 bases respectively, with 12 bases between them. Full variable domain (missing parts from reference TRBV2 and TRBJ2-2): EPEVTQTPSHQVTQMGQEVILRCVPISNHLYFYWYRQILGQKVEFLVSFYNNEISEKSEIFDDQFSVERPDGSNFTLKIRSTKLEDSAMYFCASTPDSSGELFFGEGSRLTVL.

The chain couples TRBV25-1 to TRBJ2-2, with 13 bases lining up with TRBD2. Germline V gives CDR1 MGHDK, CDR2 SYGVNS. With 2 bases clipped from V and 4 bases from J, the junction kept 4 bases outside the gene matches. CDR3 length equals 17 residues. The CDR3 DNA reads TGTGCCAGCAGTGAAAAAGGACTAGCGGGAGCCACCGGGGAGCTGTTTTTT. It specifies CASSEKGLAGATGELFF.

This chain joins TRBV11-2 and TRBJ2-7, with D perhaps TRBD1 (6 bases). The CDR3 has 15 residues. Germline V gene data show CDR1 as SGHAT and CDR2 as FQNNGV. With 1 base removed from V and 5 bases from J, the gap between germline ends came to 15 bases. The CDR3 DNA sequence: TGTGCCAGCAGCTTAGTCCAGGGGCCCCCAGACGAGCAGTACTTC. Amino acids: CASSLVQGPPDEQYF.

CDR3 in DNA: TGTGCCACCAGTCCGGGGGGGACCGAGCAGTACTTC. Its translation: CATSPGGTEQYF. The chain employs TRBV15 and TRBJ2-7; 8 nucleotides line up with TRBD2. Germline values: CDR1 LNHNV, CDR2 YYDKDF (reference sequence). The CDR3 spans 12 residues. The V and J ends lost 6 bases and 6 bases, in that order; junction bases with no gene match: 4.